These T cell receptor beta chains were read from a single sample in a study of beta chain features in type 1 diabetes. Profiling relied on immunoSEQ multiplex PCR, and the TCRdb table lists in-frame clones only, not all of them. This table has about 220,000 clones, roughly a tenth appearing once. Sequenced material: central memory CD4+ T cells from blood. These receptors came from a man in his late teens or twenties in good health. Both conserved end residues are part of each CDR3. Each record gives: V gene, J gene, clone size, D gene, CDR3 DNA, CDR3 protein. The D gene is left open where the match is weak. A clone size is listed for some rows: how often the clone was seen (once, few, many), or a class if it is expanded.

TRBV7-9	TRBJ1-1	.	TRBD1	TGTGCCAGCAGCGGGGGACAGCCGAACACTGAAGCTTTCTTT	CASSGGQPNTEAFF
TRBV30	TRBJ2-5	.	TRBD2	TGTGCCTGGAGTGGAGGGGCTAGCGGGAGGGAGGAGACCCAGTACTTC	CAWSGGASGREETQYF
TRBV7-2	TRBJ2-1	few	TRBD1	TGTGCCAGCAGCTCCTGGACAGGGAGGACCTACAATGAGCAGTTCTTC	CASSSWTGRTYNEQFF
TRBV11-2	TRBJ2-5	.	.	TGTGCCAGCAGCTTTAGCCACCAAGAGACCCAGTACTTC	CASSFSHQETQYF
TRBV6-1	TRBJ2-7	.	.	TGTGCCAGCAGTGACAGGGTCCTCTCCTACGAGCAGTACTTC	CASSDRVLSYEQYF
TRBV29-1	TRBJ2-1	few	.	TGCAGCGTCGCGCAGGGGCGTTTCCACAATGAGCAGTTCTTC	CSVAQGRFHNEQFF
TRBV10-3	TRBJ1-5	many	.	TGTGCCATCTCGAACGGGAATCAGCCCCAGCATTTT	CAISNGNQPQHF
TRBV11-2	TRBJ2-7	.	.	TGTGCCAGCAGCTTAAATCGACAGGGAGGCGAGCAGTACTTC	CASSLNRQGGEQYF
TRBV6-1	TRBJ2-7	.	.	TGTGCCAGCAGTCCACACAATTACGAGCAGTACTTC	CASSPHNYEQYF
TRBV11-3	TRBJ2-5	few	TRBD1	TGTGCCAGCAGCCGAAGGACAGGGTCGGTGGAGACCCAGTACTTC	CASSRRTGSVETQYF
TRBV5-1	TRBJ2-3	few	TRBD2	TGCGCCAGCAGTTTGGGACTAGCGGGAGTCACAGATACGCAGTATTTT	CASSLGLAGVTDTQYF
TRBV7-2	TRBJ2-7	.	TRBD2	TGTGCCAGCAGCCCTGATAGCGGGAGGGCCTACGAGCAGTACTTC	CASSPDSGRAYEQYF
TRBV5-4	TRBJ2-2	.	.	TGTGCCAGCAGCTTGGGCGAGTACACCGGGGAGCTGTTTTTT	CASSLGEYTGELFF
TRBV7-9	TRBJ2-7	.	.	TGCGCCAGCAGCCGAGGCAACTCCTACGAGCAGTACTTC	CASSRGNSYEQYF
TRBV5-1	TRBJ1-4	.	.	TGCGCCAGCAGCTTGACAGATAATGAAAAACTGTTTTTT	CASSLTDNEKLFF
TRBV29-1	TRBJ1-2	few	TRBD1	TGCAGCGTTGAAAGGGTAGACAGGGAACGGGGCTACACCTTC	CSVERVDRERGYTF
TRBV4-1	TRBJ2-3	.	TRBD1	TGCGCCAGCAGCCAAACCGGGACAGTCACAGATACGCAGTATTTT	CASSQTGTVTDTQYF
TRBV30	TRBJ2-2	.	.	TGTGCCTGTTCCGGGGCGAGCGCGAACACCGGGGAGCTGTTTTTT	CACSGASANTGELFF
TRBV5-4	TRBJ2-5	.	.	TGTGCCAGCAGCTTGGATTCGGGGCGGGAGACCCAGTACTTC	CASSLDSGRETQYF
TRBV30	TRBJ2-2	few	.	TGTGCCTGGTTATTTACGGGACGGATAACTTTAACCGGGGAGCTGTTTTTT	CAWLFTGRITLTGELFF
TRBV6-5	TRBJ2-1	.	TRBD2	TGTGCCAGCAGTTCACTAGCGGGAGTCGCGAATGAGCAGTTCTTC	CASSSLAGVANEQFF
TRBV7-2	TRBJ2-7	.	.	TGTGCCAGCAGACCGACGGGGCCAACCTACGAGCAGTACTTC	CASRPTGPTYEQYF